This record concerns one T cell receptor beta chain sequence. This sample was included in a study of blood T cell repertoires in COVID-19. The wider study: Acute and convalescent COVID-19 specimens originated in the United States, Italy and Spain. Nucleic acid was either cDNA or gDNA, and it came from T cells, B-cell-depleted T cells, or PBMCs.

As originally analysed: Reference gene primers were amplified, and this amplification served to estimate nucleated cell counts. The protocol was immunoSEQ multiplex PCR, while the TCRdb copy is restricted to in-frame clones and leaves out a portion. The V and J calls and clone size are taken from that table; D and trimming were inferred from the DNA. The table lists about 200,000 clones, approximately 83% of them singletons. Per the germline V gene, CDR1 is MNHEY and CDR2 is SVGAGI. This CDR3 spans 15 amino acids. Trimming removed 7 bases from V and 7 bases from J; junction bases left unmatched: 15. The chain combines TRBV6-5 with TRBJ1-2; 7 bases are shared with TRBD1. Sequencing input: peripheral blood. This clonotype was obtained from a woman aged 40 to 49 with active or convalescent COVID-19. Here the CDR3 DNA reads TGTGCCAGCAAATTTGATGGCCAGGGGGGCTCTGGCTACACCTTC. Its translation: CASKFDGQGGSGYTF.